The 20 T cell receptor beta chains below all came from one sample that was sequenced in a study of blood T cell repertoires in COVID-19. Assay used: immunoSEQ multiplex PCR; TCRdb lists only in-frame clones, some missing. This sample has 450,000 or so clones, with roughly 90% found just once. The sequenced material came from peripheral blood. All receptors come from a man between 18 and 29 years old with COVID-19, enrolled during active disease.

The rearrangement uses TRBV7-2 and TRBJ2-1, with 7 bases lining up with TRBD2. CDR1 SGHTA and CDR2 FQGNSA come from the germline V gene. This CDR3 has 16 amino acids. Unmatched junction bases numbered 15, after V lost 4 bases and J lost 9 bases. The CDR3 sequence is CASSSVGGSNWAEQFF. The CDR3 region has the DNA TGTGCCAGCAGCTCGGTCGGGGGGAGCAATTGGGCTGAGCAGTTCTTC.

The rearrangement links TRBV4-1 to TRBJ2-7, with D unresolved. The CDR3 is 14 residues long. Germline CDR1 and CDR2: MGHRA and YSYEKL. V dropped 4 bases and J dropped 0 bases, with 10 bases sitting between them. This chain's CDR3 is CASSPRESSYEQYF. CDR3 DNA sequence: TGCGCCAGCAGCCCTCGAGAGAGCTCCTACGAGCAGTACTTC.

The genes are TRBV3-1 (or the pseudogene TRBV3-2) and TRBJ2-7; 7 bases line up with TRBD2. The CDR3 covers 15 residues. CDR1 is LGHDT, CDR2 YNNKEL, per germline (reference sequence). Germline trimming cut 5 bases from V and 0 bases from J; bases unmatched to any gene: 7. This chain's CDR3 is CASSTREGASYEQYF. CDR3 nucleotide sequence: TGTGCCAGCAGCACCAGGGAGGGAGCCTCCTACGAGCAGTACTTC.

A word on this clone: This sample includes further DNA sequences coding for the same CDR3. V gene TRBV19 combines with J gene TRBJ2-1; possibly TRBD2 for D (5 bases). The CDR3 loop spans 15 amino acids. V dropped 0 bases and J dropped 1 base, with 7 bases sitting between them. CDR1 and CDR2 (germline): LNHDA, SQIVND (reference sequence). The CDR3 region is CASSIDRRSYNEQFF. As DNA, the CDR3 is TGTGCCAGTAGTATAGACAGGAGGTCCTACAATGAGCAGTTCTTC.

The chain links TRBV19 to TRBJ1-5, with D possibly TRBD1 on 5 matching bases. The CDR3 runs 14 residues. Per the germline V gene, CDR1 is LNHDA and CDR2 is SQIVND (reference sequence). Trimming removed 6 bases at V and 1 base at J, with 10 bases between. CDR3 region: CASSRDGSNQPQHF. The CDR3 nucleotides are TGTGCCAGTAGCAGGGATGGCAGCAATCAGCCCCAGCATTTT.

The chain has TRBV24-1 and TRBJ2-7, with 8 bases that match TRBD1. Losses at the gene ends were 3 bases for V and 5 bases for J; bases not matched to a gene: 8. CDR3 length: 15 amino acids. Germline V gene lookup returns CDR1 KGHDR and CDR2 SFDVKD. The CDR3 is CATSDNRGAGHEQYF. The CDR3 nucleotides are TGTGCCACCAGTGATAACAGGGGGGCAGGCCACGAGCAGTACTTC.

This chain's CDR3 is CASSQDQGGYSNQPQHF. The CDR3 region has the DNA TGCGCCAGCAGCCAAGATCAAGGGGGCTATAGCAATCAGCCCCAGCATTTT. V and J are TRBV4-1 and TRBJ1-5; 7 bases match TRBD1. This CDR3 has 17 amino acids. Germline V lookup: CDR1 MGHRA, CDR2 YSYEKL. V shed 0 bases and J 0 bases; nucleotides not matched to a gene: 5.

The table lists this clone with a few counts. The V and J genes are TRBV10-1 and TRBJ2-3, with TRBD2 matching 7 bases. The germline V gene has CDR1 WNHNN and CDR2 SYGVQD (reference sequence). The CDR3 is made up of 13 amino acids. Germline trimming cut 2 bases from V and 6 bases from J; bases unmatched to any gene: 2. As DNA, the CDR3 is TGCGCCAGCAGTGAGGGTAGCGGGGATACGCAGTATTTT. This sequence encodes CASSEGSGDTQYF.

The rearrangement links TRBV4-1 to TRBJ1-5; TRBD1 is a possible D gene (5 bases). Germline CDR1 is MGHRA and CDR2 is YSYEKL. This CDR3 has 15 amino acids. Between the trimmed V and J ends, which lost 1 base and 3 bases, there was a span of 10 bases. The DNA of the CDR3 is TGCGCCAGCAGCCAAGTCGAGACAGCCAATCAGCCCCAGCATTTT. Translating it yields CASSQVETANQPQHF.

This clone was detected once. The chain employs TRBV24-1 and TRBJ1-2; 8 nucleotides line up with TRBD1. This CDR3 has 15 amino acids. V was pared by 5 bases and J by 3 bases, with 7 bases of the junction left unmatched. The germline CDR1 and CDR2 sequences are KGHDR and SFDVKD. CDR3 amino acids: CATSGGTGADYGYTF. CDR3 nucleotides: TGTGCCACCAGTGGGGGGACAGGTGCGGACTATGGCTACACCTTC.

This clone was detected only a few times. This chain connects TRBV5-5 to TRBJ2-2; 8 nucleotides align to TRBD1. After removal of 4 bases from V and 4 bases from J, the junction contained 9 bases not matched to a gene. Per germline, CDR1 SGHKS and CDR2 YYEKEE (reference sequence). This CDR3 has 16 amino acids. In DNA, the CDR3 is TGTGCCAGCAGCGTCACAGGGGGGCGGAGCACCGGGGAGCTGTTTTTT. Its protein product is CASSVTGGRSTGELFF.

This sequence joins TRBV27 and TRBJ2-6; no clear D. Germline CDR1 MNHEY, CDR2 SMNVEV (reference sequence). The V end lost 8 bases, the J end lost 0 bases, and 5 bases lay between the germline ends. The CDR3 is 13 residues long. The CDR3 is CASGLSGANVLTF. In DNA, the CDR3 is TGTGCCAGCGGCCTCTCTGGGGCCAACGTCCTGACTTTC.

The chain is built from TRBV7-2 and TRBJ2-1, with 8 bases aligning to TRBD2. The CDR3 is 16 amino acids. The germline V gene encodes CDR1 SGHTA and CDR2 FQGNSA. J was trimmed by 7 bases and V by 3 bases; bases with no gene match: 11. Written as DNA, the CDR3 is TGTGCCAGCAGCTTTAGCACAGCGGGAGTTTGGAATGAGCAGTTCTTC. It is translated as CASSFSTAGVWNEQFF.

The chain recombines TRBV6-5 with TRBJ2-7; D is unresolved. Trimming cost V 0 bases and J 4 bases, with 13 bases left between them. This CDR3 spans 15 amino acids. CDR1 is MNHEY and CDR2 is SVGAGI in the germline V gene. In nucleotides, the CDR3 is TGTGCCAGCAGTTACTCCGGGTTCCCACCATACGAGCAGTACTTC. As protein: CASSYSGFPPYEQYF.

The genes are TRBV23-1 and TRBJ2-1; TRBD2 agrees at 7 bases. TRBV23-1 is sorted into the ORF group, with uncertain function. CDR3 length equals 15 residues. J gave up 2 bases and V 2 bases, and 3 bases lay outside the gene matches. The CDR3 is CASSQREVAYNEQFF. The CDR3 nucleotides are TGCGCCAGCAGTCAACGGGAGGTTGCCTACAATGAGCAGTTCTTC.

The chain uses TRBV4-1 and TRBJ2-1, with 9 bases identical to TRBD2. The V gene's germline CDR1 is MGHRA and CDR2 YSYEKL. V was pared by 1 base and J by 4 bases, with 11 bases of the junction left unmatched. The CDR3 contains 18 residues. The CDR3 loop is CASSQALRGGSRYNEQFF. In DNA, the CDR3 is TGCGCCAGCAGCCAAGCTTTGCGGGGGGGCTCCCGGTACAATGAGCAGTTCTTC.

This clone occurred once. The chain couples TRBV2 to TRBJ1-1; D is uncertain. The CDR3 totals 13 residues. Trimming removed 7 bases at V and 0 bases at J, with 9 bases between. Germline V gene sequence: CDR1 SNHLY, CDR2 FYNNEI. As DNA, the CDR3 is TGTGCCAGCAAGAGGGAAGTGAACACTGAAGCTTTCTTT. This sequence encodes CASKREVNTEAFF.

The gene calls are TRBV19 and TRBJ2-7, with 7 bases identical to TRBD1. The CDR3 is 15 amino acids. Per the germline V gene, CDR1 is LNHDA and CDR2 is SQIVND (reference sequence). After removal of 3 bases from V and 1 base from J, the junction contained 6 bases not matched to a gene. CDR3 coding DNA: TGTGCCAGTAGTATCGGACAGGCCGCTTCCTACGAGCAGTACTTC. Translation: CASSIGQAASYEQYF. Drawing the rest from reference TRBV19 and TRBJ2-7, the complete variable domain is DGGITQSPKYLFRKEGQNVTLSCEQNLNHDAMYWYRQDPGQGLRLIYYSQIVNDFQKGDIAEGYSVSREKKESFPLTVTSAQKNPTAFYLCASSIGQAASYEQYFGPGTRLTVT.

This chain links TRBV5-1 with TRBJ1-2; 7 nucleotides align to TRBD1. The germline gives CDR1 SGHRS, CDR2 YFSETQ. V lost 0 bases, J lost 3 bases, and 5 bases stayed unmatched. CDR3 length equals 15 residues. The CDR3 loop is CASSLENRGDYGYTF. CDR3 sequence (DNA): TGCGCCAGCAGCTTGGAGAACAGGGGAGACTATGGCTACACCTTC.

This clone was observed a single time. The chain employs TRBV10-3 and TRBJ1-6; tentative D call: TRBD1 (5 bases). The V gene lost 9 bases and the J gene lost 0 bases, with 9 bases spanning the gap. CDR1 is ENHRY and CDR2 is SYGVKD in the germline V gene. The CDR3 consists of 14 residues. CDR3 bases: TGTGCCATACAGGCCAGCTCCTATAATTCACCCCTCCACTTT. Amino acid sequence: CAIQASSYNSPLHF.